This TCR beta chain was obtained from a study of T-cell reconstitution after alpha-beta-depleted transplantation in children. The CDR3 length is 17 residues. The V and J ends lost 3 bases and 7 bases, in that order; junction bases with no gene match: 16. Looked up from germline, CDR1 is DFQATT and CDR2 is SNEGSKA (reference sequence). The authors prepared the TCRbeta library with unique molecular identifiers. A single record per CDR3 protein comes from TCRdb applying MiXCR to the PCR reads. The sample has 600,000 to 800,000 distinct CDR3 sequences, around 13% seen once. This clonotype has at least ten counts.

The TCR was taken from a girl aged 2 to 10 with congenital amegakaryocytic thrombocytopenia, due to receive a stem cell transplant. The chain combines TRBV20-1 with TRBJ2-3; 10 bases match TRBD2. Source: PBMCs, taken before TCRalphabeta/CD19-depleted stem cell transplant. Written as DNA, the CDR3 is TGCAGTGCTAGTTTTTTTTTGAGCGGGAGGGCCTTAAATACGCAGTATTTT. Translation gives CSASFFLSGRALNTQYF.